This is a list of T cell receptor beta chains from one sample in a study of vaccination effects on CD4 cells after COVID-19. Repertoires were generated with immunoSEQ multiplex PCR, while TCRdb's copy carries only in-frame clones and drops some. The sample includes around 44,000 clones, just over 75% of them seen just once. No cognate antigen is known for these TCRs. The starting material was CD4+ T cells from PBMCs cultured without peptide, obtained after COVID-19 vaccination. The receptors come from a human donor who had a prior SARS-CoV-2 infection. Each CDR3 is given with its conserved first and last residue. D genes are given only for firm matches. The listing skips clone size in some rows; elsewhere it reads once, few, many or a size class.

clone_size	v_call	j_call	d_call	cdr3_aa	cdr3_nt
NA	TRBV11-2	TRBJ1-2	TRBD1	CASSLGQGSGYTF	TGTGCCAGCAGCTTGGGACAGGGCTCCGGCTACACCTTC
once	TRBV29-1	TRBJ1-1	TRBD1	CSVWDRDPNTEAFF	TGCAGCGTTTGGGACAGGGACCCGAACACTGAAGCTTTCTTT
NA	TRBV2	TRBJ2-2	TRBD2	CASSGKPGGYPGGELFF	TGTGCCAGCAGTGGAAAACCGGGGGGGTATCCTGGCGGGGAGCTGTTTTTT
NA	TRBV7-3	TRBJ2-1	TRBD2	CASSPMGGYLNEQFF	TGTGCCAGCAGCCCCATGGGGGGGTATCTCAATGAGCAGTTCTTC
NA	TRBV7-9	TRBJ2-1	TRBD1	CASSPRDRVYNEQFF	TGTGCCAGCAGCCCGCGGGACAGGGTCTACAATGAGCAGTTCTTC
NA	TRBV10-1	TRBJ1-5	TRBD1	CASSTGGQPQHF	TGCGCCAGCAGCACAGGGGGTCAGCCCCAGCATTTT
NA	TRBV5-1	TRBJ2-1	TRBD2	CASSASGRNNNEQFF	TGCGCCAGCAGCGCTAGCGGGAGGAACAACAATGAGCAGTTCTTC
NA	TRBV5-1	TRBJ2-7	TRBD2	CASSPGVAGTYEQYF	TGCGCCAGCAGCCCCGGGGTAGCGGGAACCTACGAGCAGTACTTC
NA	TRBV18	TRBJ2-7	NA	CASSPIVLGYEQYF	TGTGCCAGCTCACCGATAGTTTTGGGTTACGAGCAGTACTTC
NA	TRBV14	TRBJ2-1	NA	CASSPRPIDFGSIEQFF	TGTGCCAGCAGCCCACGACCTATAGATTTTGGTAGTATTGAGCAGTTCTTC
NA	TRBV12-3/TRBV12-4	TRBJ1-4	NA	CASSFRVNEKLFF	TGTGCCAGCAGTTTCCGTGTGAATGAAAAACTGTTTTTT
few	TRBV6-6	TRBJ2-5	NA	CASSYTRDSGTQYF	TGTGCCAGCAGTTACACCCGGGACTCGGGGACCCAGTACTTC
NA	TRBV27	TRBJ1-4	NA	CASSLSGVNEKLFF	TGTGCCAGCAGTTTATCTGGGGTCAATGAAAAACTGTTTTTT
NA	TRBV5-6	TRBJ1-5	TRBD1	CANRDRGSQPQHF	TGTGCCAACCGGGACAGGGGAAGTCAGCCCCAGCATTTT
once	TRBV6-2/TRBV6-3	TRBJ1-2	NA	CASSWGRVDGYTF	TGTGCCAGCAGTTGGGGCAGGGTAGACGGCTACACCTTC
NA	TRBV7-8	TRBJ1-3	NA	CASSSVADSGNTIYF	TGTGCCAGCAGCTCCGTGGCCGACTCTGGAAACACCATATATTTT
NA	TRBV6-6	TRBJ2-3	NA	CASSYSLREPTDTQYF	TGTGCCAGCAGTTACTCTCTCCGGGAGCCCACAGATACGCAGTATTTT
NA	TRBV5-1	TRBJ2-1	TRBD2	CASSPPVAGGTNEQFF	TGCGCCAGCAGCCCTCCCGTAGCGGGAGGGACCAATGAGCAGTTCTTC
NA	TRBV7-3	TRBJ2-5	NA	CASSLRGTKGETQYF	TGTGCCAGCAGCTTAAGAGGGACAAAGGGAGAGACCCAGTACTTC
NA	TRBV18	TRBJ2-7	NA	CASSRTAYEQYF	TGTGCCAGCTCACGGACAGCCTACGAGCAGTACTTC
NA	TRBV10-3	TRBJ1-1	NA	CAIGGQASTEAFF	TGTGCCATCGGCGGGCAGGCGAGCACTGAAGCTTTCTTT
NA	TRBV18	TRBJ2-1	TRBD2	CASSQGLAGRNEQFF	TGTGCCAGCTCACAGGGACTAGCGGGAAGGAATGAGCAGTTCTTC
NA	TRBV27	TRBJ1-1	NA	CASSVGPRRVAFF	TGTGCCAGCAGTGTGGGCCCCAGGAGGGTGGCTTTCTTT
NA	TRBV7-2	TRBJ2-7	NA	CASSLDGGLSYEQYF	TGTGCCAGCAGCTTAGATGGGGGGCTTTCCTACGAGCAGTACTTC
NA	TRBV5-1	TRBJ2-3	TRBD1	CASSLAGTGYTDTQYF	TGCGCCAGCAGCTTGGCCGGGACAGGGTACACAGATACGCAGTATTTT
NA	TRBV15	TRBJ2-7	TRBD1	CATSNWQGAHEQYF	TGTGCCACCAGCAATTGGCAGGGGGCCCACGAGCAGTACTTC
NA	TRBV23-1	TRBJ1-3	NA	CASSQSKQVQRLVPIYF	TGCGCCAGCAGTCAATCGAAACAGGTCCAACGCCTAGTCCCCATATATTTT
NA	TRBV7-2	TRBJ2-7	TRBD1	CASSFPPGQGSYEQYF	TGTGCCAGCAGCTTCCCTCCGGGACAGGGATCGTACGAGCAGTACTTC
few	TRBV6-4	TRBJ2-3	TRBD2	CASSAGGETDTQYF	TGTGCCAGCAGTGCGGGAGGGGAGACAGATACGCAGTATTTT
NA	TRBV6-1	TRBJ1-1	NA	CASSERDNRYGRAFF	TGTGCCAGCAGTGAAAGGGACAACAGATACGGACGGGCTTTCTTT
NA	TRBV2	TRBJ1-4	NA	CASTRDFNEKLFF	TGTGCCAGCACGCGGGACTTTAATGAAAAACTGTTTTTT
NA	TRBV14	TRBJ2-5	NA	CASSQVLIPDLETQYF	TGTGCCAGCAGCCAAGTACTTATACCAGACCTAGAGACCCAGTACTTC
NA	TRBV4-1	TRBJ1-4	NA	CASSQVGVEKLFF	TGCGCCAGCAGCCAAGTGGGGGTGGAAAAACTGTTTTTT
NA	TRBV24-1	TRBJ2-7	TRBD1	CATSTGGEYSYEQYF	TGTGCCACCAGCACAGGGGGCGAATATTCCTACGAGCAGTACTTC
NA	TRBV7-9	TRBJ1-1	NA	CASSARESDTEAFF	TGTGCCAGCAGCGCGAGGGAGTCGGACACTGAAGCTTTCTTT
NA	TRBV29-1	TRBJ1-1	NA	CSGSGTLPNTEAFF	TGCAGCGGATCCGGGACTCTCCCGAACACTGAAGCTTTCTTT
NA	TRBV4-2	TRBJ1-2	TRBD1	CASRDSGTGFGYTF	TGTGCCAGCAGGGACTCCGGGACAGGTTTCGGCTACACCTTC